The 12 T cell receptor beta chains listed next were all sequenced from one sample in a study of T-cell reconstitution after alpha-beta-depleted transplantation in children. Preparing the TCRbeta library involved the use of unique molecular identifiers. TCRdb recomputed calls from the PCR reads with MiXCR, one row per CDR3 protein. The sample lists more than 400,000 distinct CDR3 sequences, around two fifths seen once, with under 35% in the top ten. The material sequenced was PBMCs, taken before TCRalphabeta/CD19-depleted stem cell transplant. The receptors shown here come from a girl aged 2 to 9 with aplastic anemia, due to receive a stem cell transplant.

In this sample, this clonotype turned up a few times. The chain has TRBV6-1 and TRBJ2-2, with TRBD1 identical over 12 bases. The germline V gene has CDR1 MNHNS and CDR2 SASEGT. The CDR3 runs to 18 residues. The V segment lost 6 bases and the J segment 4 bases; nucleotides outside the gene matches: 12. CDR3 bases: TGTGCCAGCAGAAATTTGGGGACAGGGGGCGCGAGCACCGGGGAGCTGTTTTTT. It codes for CASRNLGTGGASTGELFF.

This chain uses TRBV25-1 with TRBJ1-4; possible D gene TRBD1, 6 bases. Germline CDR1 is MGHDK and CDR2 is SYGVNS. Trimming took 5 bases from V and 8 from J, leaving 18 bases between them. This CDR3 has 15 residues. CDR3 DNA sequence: TGTGCCAGCAGTCTGGCGGGGGGCCCTGGGGAAAAACTGTTTTTT. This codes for CASSLAGGPGEKLFF.

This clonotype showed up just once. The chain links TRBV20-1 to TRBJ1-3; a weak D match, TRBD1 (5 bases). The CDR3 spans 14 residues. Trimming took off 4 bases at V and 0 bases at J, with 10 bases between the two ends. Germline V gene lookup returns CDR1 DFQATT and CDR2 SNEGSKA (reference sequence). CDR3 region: CSANPGTSGNTIYF. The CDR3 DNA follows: TGCAGTGCTAATCCGGGGACCTCTGGAAACACCATATATTTT.

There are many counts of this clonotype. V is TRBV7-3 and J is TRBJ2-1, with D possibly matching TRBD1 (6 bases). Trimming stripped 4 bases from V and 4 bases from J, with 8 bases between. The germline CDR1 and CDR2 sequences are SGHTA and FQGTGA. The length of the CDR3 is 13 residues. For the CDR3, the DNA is TGTGCCAGCAGCTCACAGGGTTACAATGAGCAGTTCTTC. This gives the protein CASSSQGYNEQFF.

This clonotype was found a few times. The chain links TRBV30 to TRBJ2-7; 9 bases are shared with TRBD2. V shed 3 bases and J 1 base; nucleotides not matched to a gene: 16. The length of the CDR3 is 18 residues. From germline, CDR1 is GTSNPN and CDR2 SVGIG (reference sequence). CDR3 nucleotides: TGTGCCTGGAGACGGCGGGAGGGAGAGGGGGTAGAGTCCTACGAGCAGTACTTC. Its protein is CAWRRREGEGVESYEQYF.

The CDR3 protein is CVTQDQETQYF. The CDR3 DNA sequence: TGTGTTACACAGGATCAAGAGACCCAGTACTTC. This chain links TRBV6-7 with TRBJ2-5, with D possibly being TRBD1 (5 bases). TRBV6-7 is reported as an ORF; its role is uncertain. The CDR3 contains 11 residues.

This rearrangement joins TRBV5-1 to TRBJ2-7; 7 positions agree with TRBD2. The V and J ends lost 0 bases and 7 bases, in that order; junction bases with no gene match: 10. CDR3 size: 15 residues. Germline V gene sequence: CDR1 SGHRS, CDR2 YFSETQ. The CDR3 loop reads CASSLVPREPREQYF. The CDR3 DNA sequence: TGCGCCAGCAGCTTGGTACCGCGGGAGCCTAGAGAGCAGTACTTC.

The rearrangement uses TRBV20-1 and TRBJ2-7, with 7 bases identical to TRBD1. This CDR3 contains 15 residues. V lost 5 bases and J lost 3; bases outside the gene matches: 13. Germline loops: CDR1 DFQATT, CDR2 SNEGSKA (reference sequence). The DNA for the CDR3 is TGCAGTGCTCTATCCCCGGGACAGACAAACTACGAGCAGTACTTC. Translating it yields CSALSPGQTNYEQYF.

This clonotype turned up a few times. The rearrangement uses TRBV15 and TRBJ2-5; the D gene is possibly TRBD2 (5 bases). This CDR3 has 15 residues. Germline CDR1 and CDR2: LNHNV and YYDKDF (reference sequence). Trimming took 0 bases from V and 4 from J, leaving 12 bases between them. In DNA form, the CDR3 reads TGTGCCACCAGCAGAGAACGGGAAAGTTCAGAGACCCAGTACTTC. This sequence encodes CATSRERESSETQYF.

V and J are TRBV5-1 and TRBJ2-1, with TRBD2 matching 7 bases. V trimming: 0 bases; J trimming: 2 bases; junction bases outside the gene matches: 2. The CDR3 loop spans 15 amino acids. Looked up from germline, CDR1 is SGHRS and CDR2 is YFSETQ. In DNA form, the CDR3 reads TGCGCCAGCAGCTTGGACAGCGGGGCCTACAATGAGCAGTTCTTC. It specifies CASSLDSGAYNEQFF.

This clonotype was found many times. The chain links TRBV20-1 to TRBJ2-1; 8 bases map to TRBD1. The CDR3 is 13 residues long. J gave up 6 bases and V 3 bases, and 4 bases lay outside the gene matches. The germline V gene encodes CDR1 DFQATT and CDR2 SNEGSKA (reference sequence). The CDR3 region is CSASRTGINEQFF. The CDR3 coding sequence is TGCAGTGCTAGCCGGACAGGGATCAATGAGCAGTTCTTC.

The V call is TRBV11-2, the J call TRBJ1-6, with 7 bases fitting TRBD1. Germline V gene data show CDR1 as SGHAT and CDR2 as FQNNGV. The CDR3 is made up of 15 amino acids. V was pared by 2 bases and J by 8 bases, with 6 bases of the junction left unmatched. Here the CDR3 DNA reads TGTGCCAGCAGCTTAAACCAGGGGGAGTATTCACCCCTCCACTTT. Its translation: CASSLNQGEYSPLHF.